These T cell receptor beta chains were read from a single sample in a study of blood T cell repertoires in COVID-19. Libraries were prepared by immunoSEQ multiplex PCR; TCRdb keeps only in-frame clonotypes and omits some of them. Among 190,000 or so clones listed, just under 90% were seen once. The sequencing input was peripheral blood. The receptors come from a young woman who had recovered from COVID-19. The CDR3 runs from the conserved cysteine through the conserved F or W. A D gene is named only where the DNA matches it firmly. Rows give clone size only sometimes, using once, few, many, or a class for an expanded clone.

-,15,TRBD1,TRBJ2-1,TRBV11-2,TGTGCCAGCAGCGCCGGGACAGGAAAACACAATGAGCAGTTCTTC,CASSAGTGKHNEQFF
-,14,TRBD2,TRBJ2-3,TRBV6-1,TGTGCCAGCAGTGAAGGAGCGGAGCGGGGCGGCCGAGCTTTT,CASSEGAERGGRAF
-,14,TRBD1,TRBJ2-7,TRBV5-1,TGCGCCAGCAGCTTGGAAGTGACAGGGTACGAGCAGTACTTC,CASSLEVTGYEQYF
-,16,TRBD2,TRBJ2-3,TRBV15,TGTGCCACCAGCAGAGGTCCGGGACTAGACACAGATACGCAGTATTTT,CATSRGPGLDTDTQYF
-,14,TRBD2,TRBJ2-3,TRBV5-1,TGCGCCAGCAGCCTGACTAGCGGCACAGATACGCAGTATTTT,CASSLTSGTDTQYF
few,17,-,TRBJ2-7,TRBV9,TGTGCCAGCAGCGTAGGTGGCGAGGCAGGGGCCGGATACGAGCAGTACTTC,CASSVGGEAGAGYEQYF
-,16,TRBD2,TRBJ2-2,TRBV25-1,TGTGCCAGCAGTGACCCCGGACTAGCATTCACCGGGGAGCTGTTTTTT,CASSDPGLAFTGELFF
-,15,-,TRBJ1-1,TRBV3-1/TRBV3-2,TGTGCCAGCAGCCAAGCCGGAGGGATGAACACTGAAGCTTTCTTT,CASSQAGGMNTEAFF
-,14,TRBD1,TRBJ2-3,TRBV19,TGTGCCAGTAGGGACAGGATTAGTTCAGATACGCAGTATTTT,CASRDRISSDTQYF
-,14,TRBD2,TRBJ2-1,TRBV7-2,TGTGCCAGCAGCCCGGGACTAACCTACAATGAGCAGTTCTTC,CASSPGLTYNEQFF
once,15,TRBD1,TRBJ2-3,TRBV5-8,TGTGCCAGCAGCTTTGGGACAGGTGGCACAGATACGCAGTATTTT,CASSFGTGGTDTQYF
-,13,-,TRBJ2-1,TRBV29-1,TGCAGCGTTGAAGGCAGGTTATACAATGAGCAGTTCTTC,CSVEGRLYNEQFF
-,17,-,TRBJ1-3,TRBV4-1,TGCGCCAGCAGCCAAGAGATGAGGACAAACTCTGGAAACACCATATATTTT,CASSQEMRTNSGNTIYF
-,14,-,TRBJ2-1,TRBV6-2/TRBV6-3,TGTGCCAGCAGTTACGGTACGGGGAGCAATGAGCAGTTCTTC,CASSYGTGSNEQFF
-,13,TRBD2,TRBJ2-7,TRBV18,TGTGCCAGCTCCATGGGCGGGGGGTACGAGCAGTACTTC,CASSMGGGYEQYF
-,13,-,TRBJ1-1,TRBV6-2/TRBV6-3,TGTGCCAGCAGTTACACAGGGATTGGTGAAGCTTTCTTT,CASSYTGIGEAFF
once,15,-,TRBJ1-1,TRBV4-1,TGCGCCAGCAGCCAAGATCGGGGGGTGAACACTGAAGCTTTCTTT,CASSQDRGVNTEAFF
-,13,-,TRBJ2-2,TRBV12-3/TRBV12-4,TGTGCCTCTCGTAGCGAGAACACCGGGGAGCTGTTTTTT,CASRSENTGELFF
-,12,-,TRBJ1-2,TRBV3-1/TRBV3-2,TGTGCCAGCAGCGGAGGACGGATGAGCTACACCTTC,CASSGGRMSYTF